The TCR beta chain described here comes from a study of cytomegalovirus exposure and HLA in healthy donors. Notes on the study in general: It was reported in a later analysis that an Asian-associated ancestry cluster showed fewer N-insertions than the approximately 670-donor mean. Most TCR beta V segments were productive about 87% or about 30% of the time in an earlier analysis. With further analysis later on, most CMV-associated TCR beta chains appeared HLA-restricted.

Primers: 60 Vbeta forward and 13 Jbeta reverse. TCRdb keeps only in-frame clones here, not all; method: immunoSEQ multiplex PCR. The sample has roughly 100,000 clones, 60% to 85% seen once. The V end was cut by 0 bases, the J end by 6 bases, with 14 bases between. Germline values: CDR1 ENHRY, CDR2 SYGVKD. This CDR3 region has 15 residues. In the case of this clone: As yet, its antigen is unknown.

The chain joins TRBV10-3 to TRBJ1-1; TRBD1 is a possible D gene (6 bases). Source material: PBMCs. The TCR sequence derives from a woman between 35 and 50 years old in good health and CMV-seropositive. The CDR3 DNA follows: TGTGCCATCAGTGAGTCCTTGGCAGGGGTCCCTGAAGCTTTCTTT. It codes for CAISESLAGVPEAFF.